Listed below are T cell receptor beta chains from one sample, sequenced in a study of T cell responses to AZD1222 COVID-19 vaccine. The table came from immunoSEQ multiplex PCR; TCRdb's copy has only in-frame clones and leaves some out. The sample carries 100,000 or so clones, roughly 89% recorded once. The sequences come from peripheral blood, collected on day 0 of AZD1222 vaccination. Receptor source: an adult in good health. Each CDR3 is given with its conserved first and last residue. Fields, in order: V gene, clone size, D gene, J gene, CDR3 DNA, CDR3 protein. A D gene is named only where the DNA matches it firmly. Not every row has a clone size; where given, it reads once, few, many or a size class.

V: TRBV5-8
size: -
D: -
J: TRBJ1-1
DNA: TGTGCCAGCAGCTTGCCCGGAGAGGACACTGAAGCTTTCTTT
CDR3: CASSLPGEDTEAFF

V: TRBV10-2
size: -
D: TRBD1
J: TRBJ1-2
DNA: TGCGCCAGCAGTACAGGGGCAAACTATGGCTACACCTTC
CDR3: CASSTGANYGYTF

V: TRBV28
size: -
D: -
J: TRBJ1-2
DNA: TGTGCCAGCAGCTTACGATCGACAGCCCCTGGGGGCTACACCTTC
CDR3: CASSLRSTAPGGYTF

V: TRBV18
size: -
D: TRBD1
J: TRBJ1-1
DNA: TGTGCCAGCTCGAACCAAGGAGGGGGGAAGGGGGCTATGAACACTGAAGCTTTCTTT
CDR3: CASSNQGGGKGAMNTEAFF

V: TRBV29-1
size: -
D: -
J: TRBJ1-3
DNA: TGCAGCGGGGAGCTCAACGGAGACACCATATATTTT
CDR3: CSGELNGDTIYF

V: TRBV5-1
size: -
D: TRBD1
J: TRBJ1-4
DNA: TGCGCCAGCGGGGGGACAGGGGGCGGAGGAAAACTGTTTTTT
CDR3: CASGGTGGGGKLFF

V: TRBV21-1
size: -
D: -
J: TRBJ1-1
DNA: TGTGCCAACGACCCGGCGCCACGGGGGCTGAACACTGAAGCTTTCTTT
CDR3: CANDPAPRGLNTEAFF

V: TRBV5-8
size: few
D: -
J: TRBJ1-5
DNA: TGTGCCAGCAGCATATACTCTACATCAGTGCAGCCCCAGCATTTT
CDR3: CASSIYSTSVQPQHF

V: TRBV2
size: -
D: -
J: TRBJ1-2
DNA: TGTGCCAGCAAGTTAATCCCGGGGGCCAACTATGGCTACACCTTC
CDR3: CASKLIPGANYGYTF

V: TRBV14
size: -
D: -
J: TRBJ2-7
DNA: TGTGCCAGCAGCCAAAAACTGGCGATTCACGAGCAGTACTTC
CDR3: CASSQKLAIHEQYF

V: TRBV28
size: -
D: -
J: TRBJ2-7
DNA: TGTGCCAGCAGTTTAGCCGGGGGGCCCCTCTACGAGCAGTACTTC
CDR3: CASSLAGGPLYEQYF

V: TRBV7-8
size: -
D: TRBD1
J: TRBJ1-2
DNA: TGTGCCAGCAGCGCGACAGGGGGCGTGGGCTATGGCTACACCTTC
CDR3: CASSATGGVGYGYTF

V: TRBV7-8
size: once
D: TRBD2
J: TRBJ2-1
DNA: TGTGCCAGCAGCCAGGGGACTAGCGGGAGGGGGGGCAATGAGCAGTTCTTC
CDR3: CASSQGTSGRGGNEQFF

V: TRBV7-8
size: -
D: -
J: TRBJ2-3
DNA: TGTGCCAGCAGCTACGATCGCAACACGCAGTATTTT
CDR3: CASSYDRNTQYF

V: TRBV3-1/TRBV3-2
size: -
D: -
J: TRBJ1-3
DNA: TGTGCCAGCAGCCAAGATTACGGCTCTGGAAACACCATATATTTT
CDR3: CASSQDYGSGNTIYF

V: TRBV5-4
size: -
D: TRBD1
J: TRBJ2-5
DNA: TGTGCCAGCAGCTTCGGTGGCCGTGGGGACAGGGGGGAGACCCAGTACTTC
CDR3: CASSFGGRGDRGETQYF

V: TRBV19
size: -
D: -
J: TRBJ1-2
DNA: TGTGCCAGTAGTAAATCATCGGGTACTCGGGACGTCGGCTACACCTTC
CDR3: CASSKSSGTRDVGYTF

V: TRBV6-5
size: few
D: TRBD1
J: TRBJ2-5
DNA: TGTGCCAGCAGTTACTCCCCGGGAAAGGGGGCGAGGACCCAGTACTTC
CDR3: CASSYSPGKGARTQYF

V: TRBV28
size: -
D: -
J: TRBJ2-7
DNA: TGTGCCAGCAGTTTAAGCGACAGACCATACGAGCAGTACTTC
CDR3: CASSLSDRPYEQYF

V: TRBV6-1
size: -
D: -
J: TRBJ2-7
DNA: TGTGCCAGCAGTGACCATTTCTACGAGCAGTACTTC
CDR3: CASSDHFYEQYF

V: TRBV23-1
size: -
D: -
J: TRBJ1-5
DNA: TGCGCCAGCAGTCAATCTTCGAGCCAGAATCAGCCCCAGCATTTT
CDR3: CASSQSSSQNQPQHF

V: TRBV11-3
size: -
D: -
J: TRBJ1-1
DNA: TGTGCCAGCCGAACGTTAATGAACACTGAAGCTTTCTTT
CDR3: CASRTLMNTEAFF

V: TRBV7-3
size: -
D: -
J: TRBJ1-1
DNA: TGTGCCAGCAGCTTACTAAAAGGCAGGGTGGGGGAAAAAGCTTTCTTT
CDR3: CASSLLKGRVGEKAFF

V: TRBV7-3
size: -
D: TRBD1
J: TRBJ1-5
DNA: TGTGCCAGCAGCTTAACTCTGGCAGGGGGCGCGACACCTCAGCCCCAGCATTTT
CDR3: CASSLTLAGGATPQPQHF

V: TRBV6-5
size: -
D: -
J: TRBJ1-2
DNA: TGTGCCAGCAGTTACTCGACAGAGGTGGATGGCTACACCTTC
CDR3: CASSYSTEVDGYTF

V: TRBV2
size: few
D: -
J: TRBJ2-3
DNA: TGTGCCAGCAGTGTGGGGAGCACAGATACGCAGTATTTT
CDR3: CASSVGSTDTQYF

V: TRBV5-4
size: -
D: -
J: TRBJ1-5
DNA: TGTGCCAGCAGCTTGAGTGGGGCTGGGGATCAGCCCCAGCATTTT
CDR3: CASSLSGAGDQPQHF

V: TRBV19
size: -
D: -
J: TRBJ2-5
DNA: TGTGCCAGCCAATCGACAGGGAGGAGAAATTCGGGAGAGACCCAGTACTTC
CDR3: CASQSTGRRNSGETQYF

V: TRBV19
size: -
D: -
J: TRBJ1-2
DNA: TGTGCCAGTAGCCGTACAGGGAGTTTTAACTATGGCTACACCTTC
CDR3: CASSRTGSFNYGYTF

V: TRBV6-2/TRBV6-3
size: -
D: -
J: TRBJ2-7
DNA: TGTGCCAGCAGTAGAATCGGGACGGTGTACGAGCAGTACTTC
CDR3: CASSRIGTVYEQYF

V: TRBV7-9
size: -
D: -
J: TRBJ1-3
DNA: TGTGCCAGCACCGTGGTAACCTCTGGAAACACCATATATTTT
CDR3: CASTVVTSGNTIYF

V: TRBV2
size: -
D: TRBD1
J: TRBJ2-2
DNA: TGTGCCACCCACCGGGACAGCCCCACCGGGGAGCTGTTTTTT
CDR3: CATHRDSPTGELFF

V: TRBV28
size: -
D: -
J: TRBJ1-1
DNA: TGTGCCAGCAGTTTATACAGAGTAATGAACACTGAAGCTTTCTTT
CDR3: CASSLYRVMNTEAFF

V: TRBV5-5
size: once
D: -
J: TRBJ2-7
DNA: TGTGCCAGCAGCGTCAGGGGAGGGAGTACCTCCTACGAGCAGTACTTC
CDR3: CASSVRGGSTSYEQYF

V: TRBV7-2
size: -
D: -
J: TRBJ2-7
DNA: TGTGCCAGCAGCTTTTGGGTAGGCGCCTCCTACGAGCAGTACTTC
CDR3: CASSFWVGASYEQYF

V: TRBV4-3
size: -
D: -
J: TRBJ1-6
DNA: TGCGCCAGCAGCCAAGACCACACGAGCTCCTATAATTCACCCCTCCACTTT
CDR3: CASSQDHTSSYNSPLHF